The entry that follows covers one T cell receptor beta chain sequence. The data were obtained in a study of somatic mutations in cytotoxic T cells in rheumatoid arthritis. TCRdb's copy holds only in-frame clones and misses some; the assay was immunoSEQ multiplex PCR. The sample has 11,000 or so clones; 74% are singletons. This CDR3 has 13 residues. Trimming shortened V by 4 bases and J by 3 bases, and 12 bases separated the two germline ends. In germline, CDR1 is SQVTM, CDR2 ANQGSEA. The V gene is TRBV29-1, the J gene TRBJ1-2, with D possibly being TRBD1 (5 bases). This TCR was sampled from a man aged 65 to 79 in good health. Sequencing was done on a sample of CD8+ T cells sorted from blood. The CDR3 sequence: CSVGDGPHYGYTF. Written as DNA, the CDR3 is TGCAGCGTTGGGGACGGTCCCCACTATGGCTACACCTTC.